These T cell receptor beta chains were read from a single sample in a study of technical replicates of blood from several donors. The assay was immunoSEQ multiplex PCR, and TCRdb's table has in-frame clones only and misses some. This table holds approximately 73,000 clones, around 96% found once. Material: T cells isolated from PBMCs. The receptors shown here come from a human donor in good health. The CDR3 runs from the conserved cysteine through the conserved F or W. A D gene is named only where the DNA matches it firmly. Clone size is given for some rows only: seen once, a few or many times, or a class if the clone is expanded.

abundance,v_gene,j_gene,d_gene,CDR3nt,CDR3aa
once,TRBV19,TRBJ2-7,TRBD1,TGTGCCAGTAGTATAGGGTGGACAGGGGCCTGGGAGCAGTACTTC,CASSIGWTGAWEQYF
NA,TRBV25-1,TRBJ1-2,TRBD1,TGTGCCAGCAGTGGGGGACAGCTGAACTATGGCTACACCTTC,CASSGGQLNYGYTF
NA,TRBV2,TRBJ2-5,NA,TGTGCCAGCAGTGAAGAATTCAAAGAGACCCAGTACTTC,CASSEEFKETQYF
once,TRBV9,TRBJ2-1,TRBD2,TGTGCCAGCAGCGGGGGGACTAGCGGGTACAATGAGCAGTTCTTC,CASSGGTSGYNEQFF
NA,TRBV10-1,TRBJ2-3,NA,TGCGCCAGCAGTGGAGCTGTATTGGGCTATCTATCGGATACGCAGTATTTT,CASSGAVLGYLSDTQYF
NA,TRBV5-6,TRBJ1-1,TRBD1,TGTGCCAGCAGCAGGGACAGGGGCACCATGAACACTGAAGCTTTCTTT,CASSRDRGTMNTEAFF
NA,TRBV19,TRBJ2-7,TRBD1,TGTGCCAGTAGTACAGGGGACAGTCGCAACCCCGGCTACGAGCAGTACTTC,CASSTGDSRNPGYEQYF
NA,TRBV5-4,TRBJ2-1,NA,TGTGCCAGCAGCTTGGGCGTCAGGGGAGAGGGTGAGCAGTTCTTC,CASSLGVRGEGEQFF
once,TRBV10-1,TRBJ1-2,NA,TGCGCCAGCTCGCCCGAACTTAACTATGGCTACACCTTC,CASSPELNYGYTF
NA,TRBV30,TRBJ2-7,NA,TGTGCCTGGAGTGAACAGGGCTACGAGCAGTACTTC,CAWSEQGYEQYF
NA,TRBV9,TRBJ2-3,TRBD2,TGTGCCAGCAGCCTACTAGCGGGGGGCACAGATACGCAGTATTTT,CASSLLAGGTDTQYF
NA,TRBV7-9,TRBJ2-4,NA,TGTGCCAGCAGCTTAGGTACAGCTGGAAAAAACATTCAGTACTTC,CASSLGTAGKNIQYF
NA,TRBV15,TRBJ1-4,TRBD1,TGTGCCACCAGCAGAGACAGGGGGCTGGAAAAACTGTTTTTT,CATSRDRGLEKLFF
NA,TRBV20-1,TRBJ2-1,NA,TGCAGTGCTAAGGAGTCGCGGGAGCAGTTCTTC,CSAKESREQFF
NA,TRBV5-4,TRBJ2-7,TRBD2,TGTGCCAGCAGTGGCGGGAGCAAGTCCTACGAGCAGTACTTC,CASSGGSKSYEQYF
NA,TRBV5-1,TRBJ1-3,NA,TGCGCCAGCAGCTTGGTAATCAGGGGTTCTGGAAACACCATATATTTT,CASSLVIRGSGNTIYF
NA,TRBV27,TRBJ2-7,TRBD2,TGTGCCAGCAGACCCGGGACTAGCGGGAGCGAGCAGTACTTC,CASRPGTSGSEQYF
once,TRBV20-1,TRBJ2-7,NA,TGCAGTGCTGGGTACGGGGAGCAGTACTTC,CSAGYGEQYF
NA,TRBV9,TRBJ2-7,TRBD2,TGTGCCAGCAGCCCCGGGACTAACTCCTACGAGCAGTACTTC,CASSPGTNSYEQYF
NA,TRBV5-1,TRBJ1-3,NA,TGCGCCAGCAGCTTAACAGGGACAACTGGAAACACCATATATTTT,CASSLTGTTGNTIYF
NA,TRBV27,TRBJ2-7,TRBD1,TGTGCCAGCAGTTTCCAGGGGGCGCCGGAGCAGTACTTC,CASSFQGAPEQYF
NA,TRBV27,TRBJ2-5,NA,TGTGCCAGCAGTTTCGGGGGAAAAGAGACCCAGTACTTC,CASSFGGKETQYF
NA,TRBV9,TRBJ2-7,NA,TGTGCCAGCAGCGTAGGTAACAGCCCCTACGAGCAGTACTTC,CASSVGNSPYEQYF
NA,TRBV5-1,TRBJ1-2,NA,TGCGCCAGCAGCTCGGACAGCTTGAACTATGGCTACACCTTC,CASSSDSLNYGYTF
NA,TRBV7-8,TRBJ2-3,NA,TGTGCCAGCAGCCTCCACACATCTTCTAGCACAGATACGCAGTATTTT,CASSLHTSSSTDTQYF
NA,TRBV4-2,TRBJ1-2,NA,TGTGCCAGCAGCCAAGATCGGAGCGAGACTTATGGCTACACCTTC,CASSQDRSETYGYTF
NA,TRBV13,TRBJ2-7,TRBD1,TGTGCCAGCAGCGGACAGGTTTTGCGGAACGAGCAGTACTTC,CASSGQVLRNEQYF
NA,TRBV6-6,TRBJ1-2,TRBD1,TGTGCCAGCAGTTCCCCGACAGGGTTTAACTATGGCTACACCTTC,CASSSPTGFNYGYTF
NA,TRBV9,TRBJ2-3,NA,TGTGCCAGCAGCGTAGAGGACGGGAGCGGGCAGTATTTT,CASSVEDGSGQYF
NA,TRBV10-1,TRBJ2-1,TRBD2,TGCGCCAGCAGTGAGATAATTAGCGGGAGACCCAACTCCTACAATGAGCAGTTCTTC,CASSEIISGRPNSYNEQFF
NA,TRBV7-6,TRBJ1-2,TRBD1,TGTGCCAGGAAGGACAGGGGGCGCCCAGAGTATGGCTACACCTTC,CARKDRGRPEYGYTF
NA,TRBV5-1,TRBJ1-4,NA,TGCGCCAGCAGCTTGGGGAGGGACTCCCATGAAAAACTGTTTTTT,CASSLGRDSHEKLFF